The entry below describes one TCR beta chain. How the authors handled the data: Nucleated cell number was recorded as an estimate derived from reference gene primer amplification. The assay was immunoSEQ multiplex PCR, and TCRdb's table has in-frame clones only and misses some. V and J calls and clone size follow that table, whereas D and trimming were derived from the DNA. The sample lists under 60,000 clones; about 91% were seen once. This record comes from a study of blood T cell repertoires in COVID-19. Background on the study: COVID-19 samples, acute and convalescent, were from the United States, Italy and Spain. PBMCs, B-cell-depleted T cells, or T cells provided the cDNA or gDNA that made up the material.

The CDR3 loop spans 13 amino acids. V dropped 2 bases and J dropped 7 bases, with 15 bases sitting between them. Germline CDR1 and CDR2: GTSNPN and SVGIG (reference sequence). This TCR was recovered from a man aged 45-65 years with active COVID-19. The sequenced material came from peripheral blood. V and J are TRBV30 and TRBJ2-7, with a weak D call TRBD2 (6 bases). The CDR3 nucleotides read TGTGCCTGGAGTATCGGGAGCGTACGGGAGCAGTACTTC. Its protein is CAWSIGSVREQYF.